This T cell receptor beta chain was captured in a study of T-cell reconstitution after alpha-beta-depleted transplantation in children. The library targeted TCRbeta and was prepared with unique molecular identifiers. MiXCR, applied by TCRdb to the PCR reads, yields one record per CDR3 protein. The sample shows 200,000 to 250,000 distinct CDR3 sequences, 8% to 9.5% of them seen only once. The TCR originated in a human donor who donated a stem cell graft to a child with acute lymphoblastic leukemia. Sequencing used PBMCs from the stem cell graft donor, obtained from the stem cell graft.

CDR3 region: CASSGLAGATLVQFF. CDR3 DNA sequence: TGTGCCAGCAGCGGACTAGCGGGGGCAACCCTCGTGCAGTTCTTC. The chain has TRBV3-1 and TRBJ2-1; 13 positions match TRBD2. The CDR3 covers 15 residues. The V gene end was trimmed by 5 bases and the J gene end by 12 bases; junction bases not matched to a gene: 10. The germline gives CDR1 LGHDT, CDR2 YNNKEL (reference sequence).